Below, 25 T cell receptor beta chains from the same sample are listed, as sequenced in a study of blood T cell repertoires in COVID-19. Assay: immunoSEQ multiplex PCR; the TCRdb copy retains only in-frame clones and omits some. The repertoire holds under 300,000 clones, approximately 88% seen once, with about 2.9% in the top ten. Material: PBMCs or T cells enriched from blood (not recorded which). The receptors originated from a middle-aged woman who had been exposed to COVID-19.

V usage is TRBV10-3 and J usage is TRBJ2-4; TRBD2 agrees at 12 bases. Germline CDR1 is ENHRY and CDR2 is SYGVKD. J was trimmed by 4 bases and V by 3 bases; bases with no gene match: 7. The CDR3 is made up of 17 amino acids. CDR3: CAISDPWTSGDKNIQYF. In nucleotides, the CDR3 is TGTGCCATCAGTGACCCTTGGACTAGCGGGGATAAAAACATTCAGTACTTC.

The chain links TRBV6-5 to TRBJ1-4, with 7 bases that match TRBD1. V dropped 4 bases and J dropped 8; count of bases not matched to a gene: 7. CDR3 size: 14 residues. CDR1 and CDR2 (germline): MNHEY, SVGAGI. The CDR3 region is CASSSRQGREKLFF. CDR3 DNA: TGTGCCAGCAGTTCGAGACAGGGTCGGGAAAAACTGTTTTTT.

The V gene is TRBV7-9, the J gene TRBJ1-1, with D uncertain. Germline CDR1 is SEHNR and CDR2 is FQNEAQ (reference sequence). Between the trimmed V and J ends, which lost 1 base and 3 bases, there was a span of 9 bases. This CDR3 contains 14 residues. The DNA for the CDR3 is TGTGCCAGCAGCTTAGAACAAGAGGACACTGAAGCTTTCTTT. It specifies CASSLEQEDTEAFF. Full variable domain (remainder filled in from reference TRBV7-9 and TRBJ1-1): DTGVSQNPRHKITKRGQNVTFRCDPISEHNRLYWYRQTLGQGPEFLTYFQNEAQLEKSRLLSDRFSAERPKGSFSTLEIQRTEQGDSAMYLCASSLEQEDTEAFFGQGTRLTVV.

As concerns this clone: One junction end disagrees with the germline gene, perhaps due to a read error. The chain couples TRBV5-1 to TRBJ2-1; D remains unclear. The CDR3 has 12 residues. CDR1 is SGHRS, CDR2 YFSETQ, per germline. The CDR3 DNA reads TGTGCCAGCAGCTTGATAGTTAATGAGCAGTTCTTC. Translated, it gives CASSLIVNEQFF.

The chain joins TRBV28 to TRBJ1-2; D gene uncertain. CDR1 MDHEN and CDR2 SYDVKM come from the germline V gene. V was trimmed by 1 base and J by 8 bases, leaving 14 bases between them. CDR3 length: 14 residues. Written as DNA, the CDR3 is TGTGCCAGCAGTTTATTTAGCAGGACTGGAGGCTACACCTTC. Amino acid sequence: CASSLFSRTGGYTF.

CDR3 sequence reads: CASSPGQQNTEAFF. The CDR3 DNA sequence: TGTGCCAGCAGTCCGGGACAGCAGAACACTGAAGCTTTCTTT. This chain links TRBV5-4 with TRBJ1-1; 7 bases match TRBD1. Per the germline V gene, CDR1 is SGHNT and CDR2 is YYREEE (reference sequence). CDR3 length equals 14 residues. V shed 5 bases, J shed 1 base, and the junction held 5 bases outside the gene matches.

The rearrangement uses TRBV18 and TRBJ2-2; no clear D. Between the trimmed V and J ends, which lost 3 bases and 7 bases, there was a span of 6 bases. Germline V gene lookup returns CDR1 KGHSH and CDR2 LQKENI. CDR3 size: 12 residues. The CDR3 reads CASSPFGGELFF. CDR3 nucleotide sequence: TGTGCCAGCTCACCTTTCGGCGGGGAGCTGTTTTTT.

J is TRBJ1-2 and V is TRBV24-1; TRBD1 aligns across 7 bases. J was trimmed by 6 bases and V by 2 bases; bases with no gene match: 2. Germline-derived CDR1 and CDR2 are KGHDR and SFDVKD. There are 13 residues in the CDR3. The CDR3 protein is CATSDYDRDGYTF. The CDR3 DNA is TGTGCCACCAGTGATTACGACAGGGATGGCTACACCTTC.

The chain carries TRBV19 and TRBJ1-1; 7 bases map to TRBD1. Germline V gene data show CDR1 as LNHDA and CDR2 as SQIVND (reference sequence). V was pared by 4 bases and J by 0 bases, with 8 bases of the junction left unmatched. CDR3 length: 16 residues. The CDR3, as DNA: TGTGCCAGTAGTAGGGGACAGACCCAGTTGAACACTGAAGCTTTCTTT. Translated: CASSRGQTQLNTEAFF.

The chain is built from TRBV9 and TRBJ2-3; 7 bases are shared with TRBD2. The length of the CDR3 is 15 residues. Losses at the gene ends were 3 bases for V and 0 bases for J; bases not matched to a gene: 4. Germline V lookup: CDR1 SGDLS, CDR2 YYNGEE. The CDR3 loop is CASSDGDYSTDTQYF. The CDR3 nucleotides are TGTGCCAGCAGCGATGGGGACTACAGCACAGATACGCAGTATTTT.

The chain has TRBV6-1 and TRBJ2-1; 7 nucleotides match TRBD2. Trimming removed 2 bases from V and 7 bases from J; junction bases left unmatched: 8. The CDR3 is 15 residues long. Germline V lookup: CDR1 MNHNS, CDR2 SASEGT. This chain's CDR3 is CASSENGRTWNEQFF. CDR3 DNA: TGTGCCAGCAGTGAAAACGGGAGGACCTGGAATGAGCAGTTCTTC.

The chain is built from TRBV3-1 (or the pseudogene TRBV3-2) and TRBJ1-2, with D maybe TRBD1 (6 bases). Trimming removed 3 bases at V and 7 bases at J, with 12 bases between. Germline lookup yields CDR1 LGHDT and CDR2 YNNKEL (reference sequence). The CDR3 consists of 13 residues. The CDR3: CASSQLMGAGYTF. The CDR3 DNA reads as TGTGCCAGCAGCCAGCTGATGGGGGCTGGCTACACCTTC.

V gene TRBV5-1 combines with J gene TRBJ1-1, with 7 nucleotides matching TRBD1. The V segment lost 4 bases and the J segment 4 bases; nucleotides outside the gene matches: 7. The CDR3 is made up of 14 amino acids. Per the germline V gene, CDR1 is SGHRS and CDR2 is YFSETQ. CDR3 in DNA: TGCGCCAGCAGCACACAGGGGTCGGGCACTGAAGCTTTCTTT. Translation gives CASSTQGSGTEAFF.

The gene calls are TRBV18 and TRBJ1-4; perhaps TRBD1 as D (5 bases). The germline V and J ends were trimmed by 3 bases and 8 bases, with 19 bases remaining between them. CDR1 and CDR2 from the germline V gene are KGHSH and LQKENI. The CDR3 sequence is 16 residues long. This CDR3 is CASSPLGRARPEKLFF. DNA of the CDR3: TGTGCCAGCTCACCCCTCGGCAGGGCCCGACCCGAAAAACTGTTTTTT.

The chain uses TRBV18 and TRBJ2-3; 9 bases agree with TRBD2. Germline loops: CDR1 KGHSH, CDR2 LQKENI. This CDR3 comprises 18 residues. J was trimmed by 4 bases and V by 2 bases; bases with no gene match: 13. CDR3 coding DNA: TGTGCCAGCTCACCAATAGGCTCGGCGGGGGGGCTTCCAGATACGCAGTATTTT. Residues: CASSPIGSAGGLPDTQYF.

The V and J genes are TRBV28 and TRBJ1-6; D call uncertain. Trimming left V 6 bases short and J 8 bases short, with 11 bases between. The germline V gene encodes CDR1 MDHEN and CDR2 SYDVKM. The CDR3 length is 13 residues. The chain's CDR3 is CASRKDNYSPLHF. For the CDR3, the DNA is TGTGCCAGCAGAAAAGACAACTATTCACCCCTCCACTTT.

The gene calls are TRBV27 and TRBJ1-2; TRBD1 aligns across 10 bases. The ends lost 3 bases at V and 7 bases at J; junction bases unmatched: 5. Per the germline V gene, CDR1 is MNHEY and CDR2 is SMNVEV (reference sequence). The length of the CDR3 is 14 residues. CDR3 DNA: TGTGCCAGCAGTTTGGGACAGGGGAGGGGTGGCTACACCTTC. Its protein product is CASSLGQGRGGYTF.

The rearrangement links TRBV12-3 or TRBV12-4 to TRBJ1-1; D unclear. Trimming shortened V by 3 bases and J by 0 bases, and 5 bases separated the two germline ends. The length of the CDR3 is 13 residues. The CDR3 loop is CASSFSVNTEAFF. In DNA, the CDR3 is TGTGCCAGCAGTTTTAGTGTGAACACTGAAGCTTTCTTT.

This chain joins TRBV6-5 and TRBJ1-5, with D hard to call. The V end was cut by 8 bases, the J end by 3 bases, with 5 bases between. Germline loops: CDR1 MNHEY, CDR2 SVGAGI. CDR3 length: 11 amino acids. This CDR3 is CASSYNQPQHF. The CDR3 DNA reads TGTGCCAGCTCCTACAATCAGCCCCAGCATTTT.

The V call is TRBV19, the J call TRBJ2-2, with TRBD2 as a possible D gene (6 bases). CDR1 is LNHDA and CDR2 is SQIVND in the germline V gene (reference sequence). V was trimmed by 7 bases and J by 7 bases, leaving 16 bases between them. The CDR3 has 14 residues. The CDR3 loop reads CASTIGTPGGELFF. CDR3 coding DNA: TGTGCCAGTACCATCGGGACTCCCGGCGGGGAGCTGTTTTTT.

There are a few counts of this clone. The rearrangement links TRBV7-2 to TRBJ2-3; 8 nucleotides match TRBD2. J was trimmed by 5 bases and V by 4 bases; bases with no gene match: 20. Germline assignment: CDR1 SGHTA and CDR2 FQGNSA. The CDR3 length is 19 residues. The CDR3 DNA is TGTGCCAGCAGCTCCGGGATCGGCGGGGGGTCACTGGAGGGAGATACGCAGTATTTT. This gives the protein CASSSGIGGGSLEGDTQYF.

This chain uses TRBV29-1 with TRBJ1-4; maybe TRBD1 (5 bases). The CDR3 has 12 amino acids. Per germline, CDR1 SQVTM and CDR2 ANQGSEA. Between the trimmed V and J ends, which lost 6 bases and 7 bases, there was a span of 12 bases. CDR3 in DNA: TGCAGCGTCTCAGGGTACGGTGAAAAACTGTTTTTT. Translated, it gives CSVSGYGEKLFF.

The rearrangement uses TRBV29-1 and TRBJ1-1; unclear D gene. The V end was cut by 4 bases, the J end by 1 base, with 13 bases between. The CDR3 covers 14 residues. Germline V gives CDR1 SQVTM, CDR2 ANQGSEA. The CDR3 DNA follows: TGCAGCGTTGTAGTTGCAGGCTCGAACACTGAAGCTTTCTTT. Protein sequence: CSVVVAGSNTEAFF.

The V call is TRBV6-2 or TRBV6-3, the J call TRBJ2-6; 13 bases align to TRBD2. Germline V gene sequence: CDR1 MNHEY, CDR2 SVGEGT. This CDR3 has 18 amino acids. The junction had 8 bases not matched to a gene; V was cut back by 5 bases and J by 4 bases. The CDR3 nucleotides read TGTGCCAGCAGTCCACTAGCGGGGGGGCCGCTCGGGGCCAACGTCCTGACTTTC. It encodes CASSPLAGGPLGANVLTF.

This clone was recorded only once. The chain recombines TRBV3-1 (or the pseudogene TRBV3-2) with TRBJ2-5; no reliable D call. The CDR3 loop spans 15 amino acids. Trimming left V 0 bases short and J 2 bases short, with 10 bases between. In germline, CDR1 is LGHDT, CDR2 YNNKEL (reference sequence). This CDR3 reads CASSQDLAEQETQYF. CDR3 coding DNA: TGTGCCAGCAGCCAAGATCTCGCGGAGCAAGAGACCCAGTACTTC.